This T cell receptor beta chain was profiled in a study of blood T cell repertoires in COVID-19. For the study at large: Samples representing acute and convalescent COVID-19 were sourced from the United States, Italy and Spain.

V lost 7 bases and J 0 bases, leaving 15 bases between the germline ends. The CDR3 runs to 15 residues. Germline loops: CDR1 LNHNV, CDR2 YYDKDF (reference sequence). Under the authors' procedure: Amplification of reference gene primers was used by the study to estimate nucleated cell counts. Sequenced by immunoSEQ multiplex PCR; TCRdb stores in-frame clones only, minus some. The DNA was the basis for D and trimming; V, J and clone size are from that table. The sample records around 200,000 clones, around 83% being singletons. The sequence derives from an elderly woman with acute or convalescent COVID-19. The V and J genes are TRBV15 and TRBJ1-1, with D maybe TRBD1 (5 bases). Sample: peripheral blood. CDR3 in amino acids: CATTYFTGMNTEAFF. The DNA of the CDR3 is TGTGCCACCACCTATTTTACAGGAATGAACACTGAAGCTTTCTTT.